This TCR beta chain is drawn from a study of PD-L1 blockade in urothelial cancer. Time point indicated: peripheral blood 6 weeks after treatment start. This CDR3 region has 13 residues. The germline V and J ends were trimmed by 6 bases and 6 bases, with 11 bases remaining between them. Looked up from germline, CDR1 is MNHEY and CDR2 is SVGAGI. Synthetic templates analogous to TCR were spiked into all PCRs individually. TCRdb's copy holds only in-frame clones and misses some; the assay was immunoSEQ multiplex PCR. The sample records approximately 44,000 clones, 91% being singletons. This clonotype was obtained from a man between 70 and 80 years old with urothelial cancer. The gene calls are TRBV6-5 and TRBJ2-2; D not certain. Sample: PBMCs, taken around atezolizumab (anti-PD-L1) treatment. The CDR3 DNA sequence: TGTGCCAGCAGAAGCCGTACCGCCGGGGAGCTGTTTTTT. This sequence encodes CASRSRTAGELFF.